This T cell receptor beta chain was documented in a study of T cell responses to AZD1222 COVID-19 vaccine. Study overall: Investigators merged groups given second doses at roughly 4 or roughly 12 weeks.

Overall study results and limits: No day 14 peak samples; only post-peak repertoires were characterized.

Remarks on this clone: No antigen is known for it.

Only in-frame clones appear in the TCRdb table, and some are missing; sequencing was by immunoSEQ multiplex PCR. The table shows about 84,000 clones, with about 85% occurring only once. The CDR3 has 14 residues. The V gene lost 6 bases and the J gene lost 1 base, with 12 bases spanning the gap. Germline V lookup: CDR1 LGHDT, CDR2 YNNKEL (reference sequence). The source material was peripheral blood, sampled on day 0 of AZD1222 vaccination. This receptor was obtained from an adult in good health. V usage is TRBV3-1 (or the pseudogene TRBV3-2) and J usage is TRBJ1-1, with D possibly TRBD1 on 5 matching bases. The CDR3 coding sequence is TGTGCCAGCAGGCACAGGACTTCGAACACTGAAGCTTTCTTT. Translation gives CASRHRTSNTEAFF.